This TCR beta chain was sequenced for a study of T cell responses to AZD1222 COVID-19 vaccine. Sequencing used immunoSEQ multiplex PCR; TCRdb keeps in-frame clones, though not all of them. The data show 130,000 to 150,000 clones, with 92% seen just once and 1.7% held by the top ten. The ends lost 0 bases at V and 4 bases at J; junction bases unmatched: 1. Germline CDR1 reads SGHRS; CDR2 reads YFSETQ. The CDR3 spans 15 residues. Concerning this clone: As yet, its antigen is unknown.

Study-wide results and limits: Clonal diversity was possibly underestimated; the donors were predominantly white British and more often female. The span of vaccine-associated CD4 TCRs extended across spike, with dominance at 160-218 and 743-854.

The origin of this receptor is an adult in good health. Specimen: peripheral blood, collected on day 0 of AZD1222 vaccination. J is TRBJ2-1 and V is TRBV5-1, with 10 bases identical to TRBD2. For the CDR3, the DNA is TGCGCCAGCAGCTTGGAACTAGCGGGGTACAATGAGCAGTTCTTC. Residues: CASSLELAGYNEQFF.